This entry concerns a single T cell receptor beta chain. This record comes from a study of T cell changes during pregnancy in multiple sclerosis. Profiling relied on immunoSEQ multiplex PCR, and the TCRdb table lists in-frame clones only, not all of them. This table has about 24,000 clones, roughly 88% appearing once. Per germline, CDR1 MGHDK and CDR2 SYGVNS. The CDR3 length is 11 residues. V was clipped by 6 bases and J by 8 bases, with 8 bases between them. The starting material was CD8+ T cells from peripheral blood mononuclear cells, obtained in the first trimester of pregnancy. The rearrangement joins TRBV25-1 to TRBJ2-1; D not certain. This TCR was recovered from a female donor in good health, enrolled as a control in a pregnancy study. CDR3 sequence (DNA): TGTGCCAGCAGGGCTTATGATGAGCAGTTCTTC. Residues: CASRAYDEQFF.